This T cell receptor beta chain was captured in a study of CD8+ T cells in alopecia areata listed by TCRdb under 2018. Background for the entire study: Treated patients were enrolled in an open-label pilot trial of oral tofacitinib, 5 to 10 mg twice daily, for moderate-to-severe alopecia areata. Tofacitinib was administered for 6 to 18 months, and 6 months of follow-up off drug were then conducted to assess delayed response and recurrence. For the treated patients, the SALT score, which quantifies what percentage of scalp surface area is affected, served as the measure of disease severity. To study T cell clonal expansion in alopecia areata, the researchers applied high-throughput TCRbeta sequencing to both the C3H/HeJ mouse model and human patients. Human TCRbeta sequencing covered scalp tissue and sorted CD4+ and CD8+ peripheral blood T cells from patchy and totalis/universalis alopecia areata patients and healthy controls. Tofacitinib-treated patients had biopsies at baseline and at 4 and 24 weeks of treatment, with a later scalp biopsy in several patients. Scalp clonality was compared among normal scalp (n=4), patchy alopecia areata scalp (n=8), and alopecia totalis/universalis scalp (n=8). RNA was extracted with the PAXgene miRNA kit for fixed scalp, the miRNeasy kit for PBMCs, and the RNeasy kit for mouse skin. immunoSEQ multiplex PCR using 35 Vbeta forward primers and 13 Jbeta reverse primers was used to amplify TCRbeta CDR3 regions.

The treatment or condition label of this sample denotes: oral pan-JAK inhibitor, 5-10 mg twice daily. Lesional scalp punch biopsies and peripheral blood were obtained from alopecia areata patients. After PBMCs were isolated by density centrifugation and stained for CD3, CD4 and CD8, a FACSAria was used to sort CD4+ and CD8+ T cells. Libraries were made using the immunoSEQ multiplex PCR assay. RNA was extracted from all samples and reverse transcribed into cDNA as template for TCR sequencing. First-strand cDNA was synthesized using SuperScript III with a 2:1 mix of oligo-dT and random hexamers. A synthetic immune receptor repertoire was used to gauge amplification bias, and whatever bias remained was removed computationally. As for the authors' bioinformatics: Raw reads were preprocessed to remove errors, and CDR3 was defined by IMGT conventions from the conserved cysteine to phenylalanine. To get clonality, Shannon entropy was normalized by log2 of the number of productive unique TCRs and the result was subtracted from 1. Whether scalp clones were CD4 or CD8 was inferred by matching scalp TCRbeta sequences against CD4 and CD8 repertoires sorted from blood. TCRdb mirrors the immuneACCESS table, restricted to in-frame sequences. Some clones are absent from its copies; in checked studies, under half trace to an unresolved V gene, and the reason for the others is unknown. The V and J calls and the clone size are those of that table, but D and trimming were determined from the DNA. This sample holds 85,000 to 95,000 clones; 60% to 80% were observed only once. The ten top clones hold 15% to 20% of the sample.

The study at large found these results: Because the treated cohort was small and had only one nonresponder, larger studies are needed to examine links between baseline CD8+ expansion and response. Unlike mouse skin, which is dominated by gammadelta T cells, normal human skin has resident alphabeta T cells that are also sequenced, and this complicates analysis of the scalp TCR repertoire. During tofacitinib treatment, many expanded lesional clones stuck around in both scalp and blood, and this persistence may partly explain why relapse happens after treatment is stopped. Compared with normal scalp, lesional scalp, particularly in alopecia totalis/universalis, had higher clonality and more expanded CD8+ clones, which suggests antigenic drive. Shared TCR sequences between patients were less evident than in mice, which may be partly attributable to HLA diversity in the patient population. Tofacitinib significantly decreased scalp clonality and the number of expanded CD8+ clones among the top 100 scalp clones.

This clone was detected only a few times. Its specific antigen is unknown. No base-level quality is on record; no much larger clone is a single base apart. The CDR3, from cysteine to phenylalanine, totals 14 residues. The only DNA kept is the CDR3, 42 bases in frame from the first base. V loses 6 bases, J loses 2 bases, and the germline ends lie 12 bases apart. According to the germline V gene (reference sequence), CDR1 reads SEHNR and CDR2 reads FQNEAQ. The origin of this receptor is a human donor with alopecia areata. The sample in question was CD8+ T cells sorted from blood, obtained at approximately week 42, from a patient treated with tofacitinib. Recombination linked TRBV7-9 to TRBJ2-3; the best D guess is TRBD1, with 6 bases matching. The encoded CDR3 is CASRPRDNTDTQYF. The base sequence is TGTGCCAGCAGGCCCAGGGACAACACAGATACGCAGTATTTT. The full variable domain, with segments outside the CDR3 supplied by the reference TRBV7-9 and TRBJ2-3 proteins, appears as DTGVSQNPRHKITKRGQNVTFRCDPISEHNRLYWYRQTLGQGPEFLTYFQNEAQLEKSRLLSDRFSAERPKGSFSTLEIQRTEQGDSAMYLCASRPRDNTDTQYFGPGTRLTVL.